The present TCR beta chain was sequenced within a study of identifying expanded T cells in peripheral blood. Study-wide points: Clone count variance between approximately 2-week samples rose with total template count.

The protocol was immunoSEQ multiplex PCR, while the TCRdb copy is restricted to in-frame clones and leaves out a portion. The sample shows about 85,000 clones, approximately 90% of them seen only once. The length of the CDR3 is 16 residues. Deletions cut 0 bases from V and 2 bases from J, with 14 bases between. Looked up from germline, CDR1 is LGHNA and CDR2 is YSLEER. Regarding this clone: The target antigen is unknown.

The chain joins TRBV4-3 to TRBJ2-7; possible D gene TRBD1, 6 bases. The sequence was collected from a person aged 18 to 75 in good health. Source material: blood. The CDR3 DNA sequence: TGCGCCAGCAGCCAAGACAGGGGAAATCGGGCCTACGAGCAGTACTTC. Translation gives CASSQDRGNRAYEQYF.